What follows describes a single T cell receptor (beta chain). It was with a sample-barcoded 5' primer and a J-beta primer mix that a second PCR of roughly 7 to 12 cycles was run. One entry per CDR3 protein, called by TCRdb with MiXCR from the 5' RACE reads. The sample carries over a million distinct CDR3 sequences, around 39% recorded once. The sample originates from a study of blood T cells in healthy people across ages. The CDR3 length is 14 residues. V lost 3 bases to trimming and J lost 11 bases, with 14 bases between them. Germline CDR1 is MDHEN and CDR2 is SYDVKM. The chain employs TRBV28 and TRBJ1-6; possible D gene TRBD1, 6 bases. What was sequenced was blood. This TCR came from a woman under 30 in good health. The CDR3 here is CASSLGLGAPPLHF. The CDR3 DNA follows: TGTGCCAGCAGTTTGGGTTTGGGGGCCCCACCCCTCCACTTT.